This note documents a single TCR beta chain sequence. The antigen is not known. The entry originates in a study of vaccination and CD4 T cells after COVID-19. For the study at large: Convalescent persons amounted to six males plus four females, two of whom were Hispanic. A vaccine, either BNT162b2 or mRNA-1273, was given to participants in two doses.

Researchers used the Oncomine TCR Beta short-read assay to sequence DNA from cultured CD4+ T cells. From the PCR reads, TCRdb called clonotypes with MiXCR, one entry per CDR3 protein. The sample holds 16,000 or so distinct CDR3 sequences, roughly half seen once. Treatment denoted: roughly nine-day PBMC culture with coronavirus spike peptide pools or control peptides (ViraFEST assay). After expanding antigen-specific T cells with peptide pools, ViraFEST sequenced their TCRs. The CDR3 consists of 15 residues. Germline CDR1 reads SGHKS; CDR2 reads YYEKEE (reference sequence). J lost 6 bases, V lost 1 base, and 5 bases had no gene match.

The chain employs TRBV5-5 and TRBJ1-5, with 9 positions matching TRBD1. Sequences were derived from CD4+ T cells from blood, cultured in vitro, sampled before SARS-CoV-2 vaccination. The sequence derives from a human donor who had recovered from COVID-19. The CDR3 here is CASSLQQGAIQPQHF. CDR3 coding DNA: TGTGCCAGCAGCTTGCAACAGGGGGCGATTCAGCCCCAGCATTTT.